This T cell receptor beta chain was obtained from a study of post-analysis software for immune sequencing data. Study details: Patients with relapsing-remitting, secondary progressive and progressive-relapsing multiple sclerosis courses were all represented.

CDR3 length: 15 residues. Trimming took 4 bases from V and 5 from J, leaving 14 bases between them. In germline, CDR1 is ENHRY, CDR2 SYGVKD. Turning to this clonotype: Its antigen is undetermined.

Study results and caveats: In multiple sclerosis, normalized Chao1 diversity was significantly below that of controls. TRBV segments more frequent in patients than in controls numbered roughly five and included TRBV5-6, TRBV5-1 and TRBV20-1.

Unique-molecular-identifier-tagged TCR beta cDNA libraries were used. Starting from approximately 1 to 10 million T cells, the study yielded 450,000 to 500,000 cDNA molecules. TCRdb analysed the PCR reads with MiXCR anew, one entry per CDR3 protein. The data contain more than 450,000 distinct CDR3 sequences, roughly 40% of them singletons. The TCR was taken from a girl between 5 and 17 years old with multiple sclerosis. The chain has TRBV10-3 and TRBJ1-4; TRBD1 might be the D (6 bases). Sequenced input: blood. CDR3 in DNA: TGTGCCATCAGTGGTGAACAGGGCCAGAATGAAAAACTGTTTTTT. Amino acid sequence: CAISGEQGQNEKLFF.